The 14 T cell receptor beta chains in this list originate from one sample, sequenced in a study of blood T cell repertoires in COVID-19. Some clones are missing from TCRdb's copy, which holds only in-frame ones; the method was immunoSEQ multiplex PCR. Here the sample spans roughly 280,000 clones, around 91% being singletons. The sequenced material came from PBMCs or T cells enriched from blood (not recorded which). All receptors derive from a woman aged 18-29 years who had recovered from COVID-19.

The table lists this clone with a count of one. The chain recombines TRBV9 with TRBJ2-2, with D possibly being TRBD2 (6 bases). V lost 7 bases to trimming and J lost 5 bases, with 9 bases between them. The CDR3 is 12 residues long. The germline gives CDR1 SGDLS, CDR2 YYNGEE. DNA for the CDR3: TGTGCCAGCCGCCGGGGGACCGGGGAGCTGTTTTTT. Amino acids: CASRRGTGELFF.

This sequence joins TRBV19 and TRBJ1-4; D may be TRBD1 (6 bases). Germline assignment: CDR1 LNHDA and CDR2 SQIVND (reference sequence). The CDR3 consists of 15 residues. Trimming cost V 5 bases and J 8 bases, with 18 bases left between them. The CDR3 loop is CASSLAGAPSEKLFF. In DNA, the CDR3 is TGTGCCAGTAGTTTGGCAGGGGCTCCCTCAGAAAAACTGTTTTTT.

The CDR3 coding sequence is TGTGCGACAGGGTCCGGGTTTCGTCAGCCCCAGCATTTT. Protein: CATGSGFRQPQHF. The chain couples TRBV19 to TRBJ1-5; TRBD1 matches at 7 bases. In germline, CDR1 is LNHDA, CDR2 SQIVND (reference sequence). This CDR3 region has 13 residues.

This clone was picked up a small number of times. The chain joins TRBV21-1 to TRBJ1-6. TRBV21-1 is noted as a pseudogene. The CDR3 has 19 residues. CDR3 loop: CASSKSGRGLYGRRSPLHF. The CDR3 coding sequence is TGTGCCAGCAGCAAATCTGGGCGAGGGCTCTACGGGAGAAGGTCACCCCTCCACTTT.

CDR3 sequence: CASSRLAGGPDTQYF. The DNA of the CDR3 is TGTGCCAGCAGCCGACTAGCGGGGGGCCCGGATACGCAGTATTTT. The rearrangement links TRBV6-4 to TRBJ2-3; TRBD2 matches at 13 bases. Trimming at V came to 6 bases and at J to 6 bases, leaving 6 bases not matched to a gene. There are 15 residues in the CDR3. Per germline, CDR1 MRHNA and CDR2 SNTAGT.

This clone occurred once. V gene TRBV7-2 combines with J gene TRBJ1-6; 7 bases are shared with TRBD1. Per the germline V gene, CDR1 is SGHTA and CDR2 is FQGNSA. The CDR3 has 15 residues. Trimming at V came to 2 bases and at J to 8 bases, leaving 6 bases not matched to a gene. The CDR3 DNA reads TGTGCCAGCAGCTTAAACACAGGGGAATATTCACCCCTCCACTTT. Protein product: CASSLNTGEYSPLHF.

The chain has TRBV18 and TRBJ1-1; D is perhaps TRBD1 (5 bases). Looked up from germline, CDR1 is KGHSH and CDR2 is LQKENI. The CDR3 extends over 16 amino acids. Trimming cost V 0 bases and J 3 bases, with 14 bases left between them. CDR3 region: CASSPPNGGVDTEAFF. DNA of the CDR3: TGTGCCAGCTCACCACCGAACGGGGGGGTGGACACTGAAGCTTTCTTT. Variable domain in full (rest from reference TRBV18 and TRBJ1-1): NAGVMQNPRHLVRRRGQEARLRCSPMKGHSHVYWYRQLPEEGLKFMVYLQKENIIDESGMPKERFSAEFPKEGPSILRIQQVVRGDSAAYFCASSPPNGGVDTEAFFGQGTRLTVV.

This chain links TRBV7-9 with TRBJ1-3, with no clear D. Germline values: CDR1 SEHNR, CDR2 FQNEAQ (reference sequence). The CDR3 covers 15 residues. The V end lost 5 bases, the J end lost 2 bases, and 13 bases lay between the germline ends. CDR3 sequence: CASSQSTVAGNTIYF. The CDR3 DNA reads TGTGCCAGCAGCCAATCTACAGTGGCTGGAAACACCATATATTTT.

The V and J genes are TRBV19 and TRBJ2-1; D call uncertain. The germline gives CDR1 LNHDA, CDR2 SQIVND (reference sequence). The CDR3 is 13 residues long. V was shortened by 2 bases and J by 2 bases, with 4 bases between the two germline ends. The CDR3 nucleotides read TGTGCCAGTAGTATAAGCACCTACAATGAGCAGTTCTTC. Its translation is CASSISTYNEQFF.

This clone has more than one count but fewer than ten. The CDR3 reads CASSRAGHSNQPQHF. The DNA of the CDR3 is TGTGCCAGTAGTAGGGCAGGACATAGCAATCAGCCCCAGCATTTT. This chain links TRBV19 with TRBJ1-5; D is perhaps TRBD1 (5 bases). The CDR3 runs 15 residues. Germline V gene data show CDR1 as LNHDA and CDR2 as SQIVND (reference sequence). With 4 bases removed from V and 0 bases from J, the gap between germline ends came to 10 bases.

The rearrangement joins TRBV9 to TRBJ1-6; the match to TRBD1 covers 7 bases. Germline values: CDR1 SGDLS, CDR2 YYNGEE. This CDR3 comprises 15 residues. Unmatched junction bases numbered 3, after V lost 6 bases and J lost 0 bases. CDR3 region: CASKGDSSYNSPLHF. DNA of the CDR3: TGTGCCAGCAAGGGGGACAGCTCCTATAATTCACCCCTCCACTTT.

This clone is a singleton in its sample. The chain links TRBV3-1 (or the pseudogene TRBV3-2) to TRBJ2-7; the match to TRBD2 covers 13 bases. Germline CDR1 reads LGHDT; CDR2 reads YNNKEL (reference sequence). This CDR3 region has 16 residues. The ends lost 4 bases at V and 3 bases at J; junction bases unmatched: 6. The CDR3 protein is CASSRGTSGALYEQYF. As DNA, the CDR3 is TGTGCCAGCAGCCGGGGGACTAGCGGGGCCCTCTACGAGCAGTACTTC.

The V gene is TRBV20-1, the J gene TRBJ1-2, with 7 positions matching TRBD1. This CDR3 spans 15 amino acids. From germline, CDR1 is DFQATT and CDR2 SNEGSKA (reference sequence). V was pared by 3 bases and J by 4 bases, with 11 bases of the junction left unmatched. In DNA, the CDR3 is TGCAGTGCTAGTCCCGAGGACAGGCCGTTCTATGGCTACACCTTC. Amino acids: CSASPEDRPFYGYTF.

For the CDR3, the DNA is TGTGCCAGCAGCTTAGCGGTCGGGACAGTTGGAAACACCATATATTTT. Translated: CASSLAVGTVGNTIYF. The genes are TRBV7-2 and TRBJ1-3; TRBD1 matches at 7 bases. This CDR3 spans 16 amino acids. Trimming cost V 0 bases and J 3 bases; bases outside gene matches: 5. Germline V gives CDR1 SGHTA, CDR2 FQGNSA. The variable domain in full, with the rest retrieved from reference TRBV7-2 and TRBJ1-3, is GAGVSQSPSNKVTEKGKDVELRCDPISGHTALYWYRQSLGQGLEFLIYFQGNSAPDKSGLPSDRFSAERTGGSVSTLTIQRTQQEDSAVYLCASSLAVGTVGNTIYFGEGSWLTVV.